One and the same sample provided the 18 T cell receptor beta chains below, sequenced in a study of blood T cells in healthy people across ages. With a J-beta primer mix and a sample-barcoded 5' primer, a second PCR ran roughly 6 to 12 cycles. A single record per CDR3 protein comes from TCRdb applying MiXCR to the 5' RACE reads. Among more than 1 million distinct CDR3 sequences, 40% to 45% were seen once, and the ten largest hold under 20%. Sample: blood. Every receptor here comes from an older woman in good health.

This clonotype was picked up a small number of times. The genes are TRBV7-8 and TRBJ2-7; TRBD2 aligns across 7 bases. V shed 4 bases and J 7 bases; nucleotides not matched to a gene: 10. Germline V gives CDR1 SGHVS, CDR2 FQNEAQ. This CDR3 spans 14 amino acids. The CDR3 region is CASSSGLDYNEQYF. Here the CDR3 DNA reads TGTGCCAGCAGCTCCGGACTAGATTACAATGAGCAGTACTTC.

This chain joins TRBV7-3 and TRBJ2-3; no clear D gene. Germline CDR1 SGHTA, CDR2 FQGTGA. The CDR3 sequence is 16 residues long. V was clipped by 1 base and J by 4 bases, with 15 bases between them. The CDR3 reads CASSLRVGPPADTQYF. The CDR3 coding sequence is TGTGCCAGCAGCTTAAGGGTCGGCCCACCCGCAGATACGCAGTATTTT.

This clonotype was observed a handful of times. The V and J genes are TRBV27 and TRBJ2-1, with 7 bases that match TRBD2. Germline-derived CDR1 and CDR2 are MNHEY and SMNVEV (reference sequence). The J segment lost 6 bases and the V segment lost 8 bases, leaving 16 bases of the junction unmatched. This CDR3 has 16 residues. The CDR3 protein is CASRDIGLAGVNEQFF. CDR3 DNA sequence: TGTGCCAGCCGAGACATCGGACTGGCGGGAGTCAATGAGCAGTTCTTC.

This clonotype was recorded at least ten times. The V and J genes are TRBV10-2 and TRBJ1-5, with D tentatively TRBD1 (6 bases). This CDR3 has 15 amino acids. Deletions cut 0 bases from V and 4 bases from J, with 10 bases between. From germline, CDR1 is WSHSY and CDR2 SAAADI. The CDR3, as DNA: TGCGCCAGCAGTGAGTCGGGAGGGGGGAATCAGCCCCAGCATTTT. This translates into CASSESGGGNQPQHF.

The rearrangement joins TRBV5-1 to TRBJ2-3; TRBD2 matches 7 bases. Per the germline V gene, CDR1 is SGHRS and CDR2 is YFSETQ. Trimming took 3 bases from V and 3 from J; bases not matched to a gene: 7. The CDR3 is 15 amino acids. CDR3 residues: CASSYVAGRTDTQYF. For the CDR3, the DNA is TGCGCCAGCAGCTACGTAGCCGGGAGGACAGATACGCAGTATTTT.

This clonotype is a singleton in its sample. This rearrangement joins TRBV20-1 to TRBJ2-7; maybe TRBD1 (6 bases). Germline CDR1 DFQATT, CDR2 SNEGSKA (reference sequence). V was shortened by 0 bases and J by 0 bases, with 12 bases between the two germline ends. CDR3 length equals 15 residues. The CDR3 loop is CSARDVNRVSYEQYF. The CDR3 DNA reads TGCAGTGCTAGAGATGTCAACAGGGTCTCCTACGAGCAGTACTTC.

Comment on this clonotype: At one of its ends the junction is not consistent with the germline gene, which may arise from a read error. The chain joins TRBV12-3 or TRBV12-4 to TRBJ1-2, with TRBD1 as a possible D gene (5 bases). CDR3 length: 13 residues. CDR3 region: CANSLRQLYGYTF. CDR3 in DNA: TGTGCCAACAGTTTACGACAGCTCTATGGCTACACCTTC.

The chain combines TRBV5-1 with TRBJ2-1; TRBD2 aligns across 10 bases. CDR3 length: 16 residues. CDR1 and CDR2 (germline): SGHRS, YFSETQ. The V and J ends lost 4 bases and 4 bases, in that order; junction bases with no gene match: 8. CDR3 region: CASSPNRLAGYNEQFF. In DNA, the CDR3 is TGCGCCAGCAGCCCCAACCGACTAGCGGGTTACAATGAGCAGTTCTTC. Full variable domain (rest looked up from reference TRBV5-1 and TRBJ2-1): KAGVTQTPRYLIKTRGQQVTLSCSPISGHRSVSWYQQTPGQGLQFLFEYFSETQRNKGNFPGRFSGRQFSNSRSEMNVSTLELGDSALYLCASSPNRLAGYNEQFFGPGTRLTVL.

The chain uses TRBV6-1 and TRBJ2-1, with D tentatively TRBD2 (5 bases). The germline V gene encodes CDR1 MNHNS and CDR2 SASEGT. The CDR3 consists of 17 residues. Deletions cut 1 base from V and 8 bases from J, with 21 bases between. The CDR3 sequence is CASSEGIPRTSEDEQFF. In DNA, the CDR3 is TGTGCCAGCAGTGAAGGAATTCCGAGGACTTCTGAGGATGAGCAGTTCTTC.

This clonotype turned up a few times. The J gene is TRBJ1-2, the V gene TRBV28, with a weak D call TRBD1 (5 bases). Germline V gives CDR1 MDHEN, CDR2 SYDVKM. V shed 8 bases and J shed 8 bases, with 15 bases lying between them. This CDR3 has 12 amino acids. This CDR3 reads CASAQPGKGYTF. DNA of the CDR3: TGTGCCAGCGCCCAGCCAGGGAAAGGCTACACCTTC.

The chain has TRBV6-2 or TRBV6-3 and TRBJ2-1; 7 bases are shared with TRBD1. This CDR3 has 15 amino acids. V shed 2 bases, J shed 13 bases, and the junction held 14 bases outside the gene matches. Germline V gene lookup returns CDR1 MNHEY and CDR2 SVGEGT. CDR3 bases: TGTGCCAGCAGTTACCGCGGACAGGTCCAAGAGACCCAGTTCTTC. Its protein is CASSYRGQVQETQFF.

The rearrangement links TRBV29-1 to TRBJ2-1, with D perhaps matching TRBD2 (7 bases). The CDR3 is made up of 15 amino acids. CDR1 and CDR2 (germline): SQVTM, ANQGSEA. Trimming took 0 bases from V and 5 from J, leaving 14 bases between them. The CDR3 sequence is CSVEDVGGRNNEQFF. The DNA for the CDR3 is TGCAGCGTTGAAGATGTCGGGGGGCGGAACAATGAGCAGTTCTTC.

The rearrangement links TRBV6-2 or TRBV6-3 to TRBJ2-1, with 11 bases identical to TRBD2. The CDR3 spans 19 residues. Trimming cost V 6 bases and J 7 bases; bases outside gene matches: 20. Germline V gene data show CDR1 as MNHEY and CDR2 as SVGEGT. For the CDR3, the DNA is TGTGCCAGCAGCCCGGCAGTCTCCGCACTAGCGGGAGTAGAGAATGAGCAGTTCTTC. Amino acids: CASSPAVSALAGVENEQFF.

In its sample, this clonotype was seen a few times. The V gene is TRBV18, the J gene TRBJ2-1; 10 bases align to TRBD2. The V and J ends lost 2 bases and 7 bases, in that order; junction bases with no gene match: 5. The germline gives CDR1 KGHSH, CDR2 LQKENI. The CDR3 runs 15 residues. CDR3 sequence: CASSPRTSGGNEQFF. CDR3 nucleotides: TGTGCCAGCTCACCAAGGACTAGCGGAGGTAATGAGCAGTTCTTC.

The chain recombines TRBV20-1 with TRBJ2-3, with D possibly matching TRBD2 (6 bases). Trimming pared 2 bases from V and 5 bases from J, leaving 17 bases between. Germline CDR1 and CDR2: DFQATT and SNEGSKA (reference sequence). The CDR3 loop spans 15 amino acids. The CDR3 DNA reads TGCAGTGCTAGACCCGGGACTCCCGGTTTAGATACGCAGTATTTT. This codes for CSARPGTPGLDTQYF.

This clonotype was found once. The chain combines TRBV5-7 with TRBJ1-5, with D tentatively TRBD1 (5 bases). TRBV5-7 is an ORF, and what it does is uncertain. Trimming cost V 1 base and J 0 bases, with 14 bases left between them. CDR3 length equals 17 residues. For the CDR3, the DNA is TGTGCCAGCAGCTTGTTTCTGACAGCCTTTAGCAATCAGCCCCAGCATTTT. This translates into CASSLFLTAFSNQPQHF.

The rearrangement links TRBV5-1 to TRBJ2-3; D not certain. Germline CDR1 is SGHRS and CDR2 is YFSETQ. The V end was cut by 4 bases, the J end by 5 bases, with 14 bases between. This CDR3 region has 14 residues. The CDR3 coding sequence is TGCGCCAGCAGCCCCGACCCTTTGGGAGATACGCAGTATTTT. It codes for CASSPDPLGDTQYF. Complete variable domain (other parts from reference TRBV5-1 and TRBJ2-3): KAGVTQTPRYLIKTRGQQVTLSCSPISGHRSVSWYQQTPGQGLQFLFEYFSETQRNKGNFPGRFSGRQFSNSRSEMNVSTLELGDSALYLCASSPDPLGDTQYFGPGTRLTVL.

The chain has TRBV5-1 and TRBJ2-3, with 10 nucleotides matching TRBD2. J was trimmed by 2 bases and V by 3 bases; bases with no gene match: 12. The CDR3 spans 18 residues. Germline V gene data show CDR1 as SGHRS and CDR2 as YFSETQ. The CDR3 DNA sequence: TGCGCCAGCAGCTCGGGGTTGGCTAGCGGGAGAGACACAGATACGCAGTATTTT. It is translated as CASSSGLASGRDTDTQYF.